This T cell receptor beta chain was identified during a study of T cell responses to AZD1222 COVID-19 vaccine. Trimming cost V 2 bases and J 0 bases, with 18 bases left between them. Germline V gene sequence: CDR1 SGHRS, CDR2 YFSETQ. This CDR3 comprises 18 residues. Study observations and caveats: With two AZD1222 doses given, Spike-specific TCR breadth and depth both rose.

For this clone: Its antigen remains unknown.

The assay was immunoSEQ multiplex PCR, and TCRdb's table has in-frame clones only and misses some. The repertoire holds under 110,000 clones, with approximately 84% as singletons. The genes are TRBV5-1 and TRBJ2-1; D not certain. The sample here was peripheral blood, taken on day 0 of AZD1222 vaccination. This sequence originates from an adult in good health. In DNA form, the CDR3 reads TGCGCCAGCAGCTTAACACCAAGACCTGTAAGCTCCTACAATGAGCAGTTCTTC. As protein: CASSLTPRPVSSYNEQFF. Filled out from reference TRBV5-1 and TRBJ2-1, the complete variable domain reads KAGVTQTPRYLIKTRGQQVTLSCSPISGHRSVSWYQQTPGQGLQFLFEYFSETQRNKGNFPGRFSGRQFSNSRSEMNVSTLELGDSALYLCASSLTPRPVSSYNEQFFGPGTRLTVL.